This T cell receptor (beta chain) was sequenced during a study of T cells after posttransplantation cyclophosphamide. Study-wide findings and caveats: Donor CD8+ memory clones often dominated recipient blood repertoires at later times. TRB overlap between skin or GI tissue T cells and blood was limited. TRB clonality was highly associated with recipient CMV seropositivity and reactivation.

A few counts support this clone. Its antigen is still unknown. On the day of bone marrow donation, the related graft donor provided peripheral blood. Trimming stripped 2 bases from V and 11 bases from J, with 13 bases between. Germline V gene lookup returns CDR1 SGHTS and CDR2 YDEGEE. This CDR3 region has 13 residues. Method: immunoSEQ multiplex PCR; TCRdb's copy keeps in-frame clones and lacks some. The sample has approximately 26,000 clones; about nine tenths are singletons. The rearrangement joins TRBV5-8 to TRBJ1-4; D is possibly TRBD1 (5 bases). Specimen: PBMCs. This TCR was recovered from a man between 50 and 59 years old. The CDR3 sequence is CASSFRVSEKLFF. The DNA for the CDR3 is TGTGCCAGCAGCTTCAGGGTCAGTGAGAAACTGTTTTTT.